This T cell receptor (beta chain) originates from a study of cytomegalovirus exposure and HLA in healthy donors. Study-level results: Researchers counted around 160 TCR beta chains as cytomegalovirus-associated. An analysis that was carried out later associated approximately 15,000 TCR beta sequences with HLA alleles at 0.05 false discovery rate. In a later analysis, a missense DCLRE1C variant was linked to TCR beta V- and J-gene trimming.

PCR involved 60 Vbeta and 13 Jbeta primers. Method: immunoSEQ multiplex PCR; TCRdb's copy keeps in-frame clones and lacks some. This listing includes about 170,000 clones. CDR1 and CDR2 (germline): SGHNT, YYREEE (reference sequence). The V segment lost 4 bases and the J segment 5 bases; nucleotides outside the gene matches: 7. The CDR3 contains 16 residues. Points on this clone: Its antigen is not known.

The specimen sequenced was PBMCs. The V call is TRBV5-4, the J call TRBJ2-5; 14 nucleotides align to TRBD2. The origin of this receptor is a woman between 18 and 29 years old in good health and CMV-seropositive. The CDR3 coding sequence is TGTGCCAGCAGCAAATCGACTAGCGGGAGGGCGGAGACCCAGTACTTC. Its translation: CASSKSTSGRAETQYF.